Each of the 25 T cell receptor beta chains below was sequenced from the same sample in a study of T-cell memory formation after mild COVID-19. Using its own MiXCR run on the 5' RACE reads, TCRdb lists one record per CDR3 protein. The sample lists about 60,000 distinct CDR3 sequences; 9.5% to 15% were seen once. The sequencing input was PBMCs or a T cell subset sorted from them (not recorded which). Receptors were obtained from a man younger than 35 who had mild COVID-19 (a few samples of this study predate the infection). Cell type and time point are not known.

The CDR3 DNA sequence: TGCAGTGCTAGAGATGTAGGGGGCGGAGGTGGCTACACCTTC. It yields the protein CSARDVGGGGGYTF. The chain couples TRBV20-1 to TRBJ1-2, with 7 bases matching TRBD1. In germline, CDR1 is DFQATT, CDR2 SNEGSKA (reference sequence). V shed 0 bases, J shed 7 bases, and the junction held 8 bases outside the gene matches. This CDR3 is 14 amino acids long.

This clonotype was seen only a few times. This rearrangement joins TRBV10-3 to TRBJ2-1; TRBD2 aligns across 10 bases. CDR3 length: 14 residues. Germline V gives CDR1 ENHRY, CDR2 SYGVKD. After removal of 4 bases from V and 7 bases from J, the junction contained 4 bases not matched to a gene. CDR3 sequence (DNA): TGTGCCATCAGTGCCAGCGGGGGGGATAATGAGCAGTTCTTC. Translating it yields CAISASGGDNEQFF.

The CDR3 protein is CAWSVHEGLNTEAFF. The CDR3, as DNA: TGTGCCTGGAGTGTACACGAGGGATTGAACACTGAAGCTTTCTTT. The chain carries TRBV30 and TRBJ1-1; D gene ambiguous. The ends were cut back, 0 bases at V and 0 bases at J, with 11 bases in the middle. This CDR3 region has 15 residues. Germline V gene lookup returns CDR1 GTSNPN and CDR2 SVGIG (reference sequence).

This clonotype has a count of ten or more. The chain has TRBV29-1 and TRBJ2-7, with TRBD1 matching over 10 bases. This CDR3 spans 16 amino acids. Losses at the gene ends were 5 bases for V and 2 bases for J; bases not matched to a gene: 12. Germline V gene data show CDR1 as SQVTM and CDR2 as ANQGSEA. CDR3 sequence (DNA): TGCAGCGTTACCGGGACAGGGGACCCTGGCGCCTACGAGCAGTACTTC. Translated, it gives CSVTGTGDPGAYEQYF.

J is TRBJ1-1 and V is TRBV29-1, with TRBD1 identical over 7 bases. The CDR3 has 13 amino acids. CDR1 is SQVTM, CDR2 ANQGSEA, per germline. The J segment lost 0 bases and the V segment lost 7 bases, leaving 5 bases of the junction unmatched. CDR3 DNA: TGCAGCGCCGGAGGGGGCATGAACACTGAAGCTTTCTTT. This translates into CSAGGGMNTEAFF.

At least ten counts were recorded for this clonotype. V is TRBV5-1 and J is TRBJ1-1, with D maybe TRBD1 (6 bases). The V gene's germline CDR1 is SGHRS and CDR2 YFSETQ. CDR3 length: 13 residues. The V and J ends lost 4 bases and 5 bases respectively, with 12 bases between them. This CDR3 is CASSDQGGTEAFF. Written as DNA, the CDR3 is TGCGCCAGCAGCGACCAAGGGGGGACTGAAGCTTTCTTT.

The chain links TRBV6-2 or TRBV6-3 to TRBJ2-3; 9 bases agree with TRBD2. The CDR3 loop spans 15 amino acids. Germline CDR1 is MNHEY and CDR2 is SVGEGT. J was trimmed by 7 bases and V by 6 bases; bases with no gene match: 11. The CDR3 sequence: CASRYLAGAAYTQYF. CDR3 nucleotides: TGTGCCAGCAGGTATTTAGCGGGGGCGGCGTATACGCAGTATTTT.

This clonotype turned up a few times. The CDR3 DNA sequence: TGTGCCAGCAGCCGCGGACAGATTAACTATGGCTACACCTTC. This sequence encodes CASSRGQINYGYTF. V and J are TRBV7-2 and TRBJ1-2; a weak D match, TRBD1 (6 bases). Germline CDR1 and CDR2: SGHTA and FQGNSA. Trimming took 5 bases from V and 1 from J, leaving 11 bases between them. This CDR3 is 14 amino acids long. The full variable domain, its missing parts supplied by reference TRBV7-2 and TRBJ1-2, is GAGVSQSPSNKVTEKGKDVELRCDPISGHTALYWYRQSLGQGLEFLIYFQGNSAPDKSGLPSDRFSAERTGGSVSTLTIQRTQQEDSAVYLCASSRGQINYGYTFGSGTRLTVV.

This clonotype was seen many times. The chain joins TRBV5-1 to TRBJ2-1; 7 nucleotides match TRBD2. After removal of 0 bases from V and 2 bases from J, the junction contained 2 bases not matched to a gene. The germline V gene encodes CDR1 SGHRS and CDR2 YFSETQ. The CDR3 totals 15 residues. This CDR3 is CASSLASGAYNEQFF. For the CDR3, the DNA is TGCGCCAGCAGCTTGGCTAGCGGAGCCTACAATGAGCAGTTCTTC.

The chain is built from TRBV18 and TRBJ2-7; 9 bases are shared with TRBD1. The germline V gene encodes CDR1 KGHSH and CDR2 LQKENI. The CDR3 has 13 amino acids. V lost 4 bases and J lost 3; bases outside the gene matches: 1. DNA of the CDR3: TGTGCCAGCTCACGGGACAGGGACTACGAGCAGTACTTC. This sequence encodes CASSRDRDYEQYF.

The chain employs TRBV5-4 and TRBJ2-7; 8 bases are shared with TRBD2. Germline lookup yields CDR1 SGHNT and CDR2 YYREEE (reference sequence). J lost 5 bases, V lost 4 bases, and 8 bases had no gene match. This CDR3 is built from 14 residues. The CDR3 loop is CASSRGGLGDEQYF. The CDR3 nucleotides are TGTGCCAGCAGCCGGGGGGGATTGGGAGACGAGCAGTACTTC.

This CDR3 reads CASSRTSGGETQYF. CDR3 nucleotides: TGCGCCAGCAGCCGAACTAGCGGGGGGGAGACCCAGTACTTC. The chain joins TRBV5-1 to TRBJ2-5; TRBD2 matches 12 bases. Germline V gives CDR1 SGHRS, CDR2 YFSETQ. The CDR3 loop spans 14 amino acids. J was trimmed by 5 bases and V by 4 bases; bases with no gene match: 3.

This clonotype was observed a few times. This chain connects TRBV12-3 or TRBV12-4 to TRBJ2-1; TRBD1 agrees at 10 bases. The CDR3 has 16 residues. Trimming at V came to 5 bases and at J to 2 bases, leaving 6 bases not matched to a gene. CDR3 DNA sequence: TGTGCCAGCAGTCCAAACGGACAGGGGGCCTACAATGAGCAGTTCTTC. It yields the protein CASSPNGQGAYNEQFF.

This chain joins TRBV6-6 and TRBJ1-6; D possibly corresponds to TRBD1 (5 bases). V was clipped by 5 bases and J by 13 bases, with 9 bases between them. The length of the CDR3 is 11 residues. Per germline, CDR1 MNHNY and CDR2 SVGAGI (reference sequence). DNA for the CDR3: TGTGCCAGCAGTGCCCCAGGGCCCCTCCACTTT. Its translation is CASSAPGPLHF.

A few counts support this clonotype. V gene TRBV12-3 or TRBV12-4 combines with J gene TRBJ1-4, with D hard to call. The CDR3 is 14 residues long. V lost 2 bases and J 4 bases, leaving 8 bases between the germline ends. The CDR3 reads CASSLQAINEKLFF. As DNA, the CDR3 is TGTGCCAGCAGTTTACAGGCGATTAATGAAAAACTGTTTTTT.

This chain joins TRBV5-1 and TRBJ1-1; D might be TRBD1 (5 bases). The length of the CDR3 is 13 residues. Germline CDR1 is SGHRS and CDR2 is YFSETQ. The V and J ends lost 4 bases and 4 bases respectively, with 11 bases between them. The CDR3 DNA is TGCGCCAGCAGCCGAGTGGGGCGCACTGAAGCTTTCTTT. Its translation: CASSRVGRTEAFF.

In its sample, this clonotype was seen many times. This chain connects TRBV5-1 to TRBJ2-3, with D possibly being TRBD1 or TRBD2 (5 bases each). The CDR3 length is 15 residues. V lost 3 bases to trimming and J lost 2 bases, with 13 bases between them. Germline V gene lookup returns CDR1 SGHRS and CDR2 YFSETQ. This chain's CDR3 is CASSWTSGTTDTQYF. The CDR3 DNA sequence: TGCGCCAGCAGCTGGACCTCCGGGACCACAGATACGCAGTATTTT. The complete variable domain, with remaining parts taken from reference TRBV5-1 and TRBJ2-3, reads KAGVTQTPRYLIKTRGQQVTLSCSPISGHRSVSWYQQTPGQGLQFLFEYFSETQRNKGNFPGRFSGRQFSNSRSEMNVSTLELGDSALYLCASSWTSGTTDTQYFGPGTRLTVL.

This clonotype was recorded many times. The J gene is TRBJ2-1, the V gene TRBV19, with 7 bases that match TRBD1. The CDR3 is 14 amino acids. The germline gives CDR1 LNHDA, CDR2 SQIVND (reference sequence). V gave up 10 bases and J gave up 8 bases; unmatched junction bases: 14. Written as DNA, the CDR3 is TGTGCCATCGACCGTGACAGGGTTTTGGATGAGCAGTTCTTC. Amino acids: CAIDRDRVLDEQFF.

The V gene is TRBV2, the J gene TRBJ1-2; D gene uncertain. The CDR3 totals 14 residues. Per the germline V gene, CDR1 is SNHLY and CDR2 is FYNNEI. Trimming pared 2 bases from V and 4 bases from J, leaving 11 bases between. The CDR3 DNA reads as TGTGCCAGCAGTGAAAATGGGATCCCCTATGGCTACACCTTC. This sequence encodes CASSENGIPYGYTF. Supplemented by reference TRBV2 and TRBJ1-2, the full variable domain reads EPEVTQTPSHQVTQMGQEVILRCVPISNHLYFYWYRQILGQKVEFLVSFYNNEISEKSEIFDDQFSVERPDGSNFTLKIRSTKLEDSAMYFCASSENGIPYGYTFGSGTRLTVV.

The sample holds a few counts of this clonotype. This chain connects TRBV7-3 to TRBJ2-5; D possibly matches TRBD1 or TRBD2 (6 bases each). CDR3 length: 14 residues. V lost 4 bases and J 4 bases, leaving 13 bases between the germline ends. The V gene's germline CDR1 is SGHTA and CDR2 FQGTGA. CDR3 DNA sequence: TGTGCCAGCAGCTACCGGGGGCAAGGAGAGACCCAGTACTTC. This translates into CASSYRGQGETQYF.

This clonotype was seen a handful of times. The chain recombines TRBV5-1 with TRBJ2-1; D is possibly TRBD1 (6 bases). The germline V gene has CDR1 SGHRS and CDR2 YFSETQ. V was shortened by 4 bases and J by 7 bases, with 15 bases between the two germline ends. The CDR3 spans 14 residues. The CDR3 nucleotides read TGCGCCAGCAGCAAGGACAGCCCCCGGAATGAGCAGTTCTTC. Protein sequence: CASSKDSPRNEQFF. Together with reference TRBV5-1 and TRBJ2-1, the CDR3 gives the full variable domain: KAGVTQTPRYLIKTRGQQVTLSCSPISGHRSVSWYQQTPGQGLQFLFEYFSETQRNKGNFPGRFSGRQFSNSRSEMNVSTLELGDSALYLCASSKDSPRNEQFFGPGTRLTVL.

This clonotype was picked up a small number of times. This chain uses TRBV6-1 with TRBJ2-1, with 7 bases identical to TRBD2. The CDR3 spans 15 residues. Germline values: CDR1 MNHNS, CDR2 SASEGT. V gave up 3 bases and J gave up 3 bases; unmatched junction bases: 5. CDR3 region: CASSDGAGDYNEQFF. CDR3 nucleotides: TGTGCCAGCAGTGACGGGGCGGGGGACTACAATGAGCAGTTCTTC.

This clonotype has a count of ten or more. The rearrangement links TRBV7-2 to TRBJ2-3; D may be TRBD1 or TRBD2 (5 bases each). V lost 1 base, J lost 6 bases, and 8 bases lay in between. Germline V lookup: CDR1 SGHTA, CDR2 FQGNSA. This CDR3 has 13 amino acids. The CDR3: CASSLGWGDTQYF. CDR3 nucleotide sequence: TGTGCCAGCAGCTTAGGATGGGGGGATACGCAGTATTTT.

The chain joins TRBV20-1 to TRBJ2-1; the match to TRBD2 covers 8 bases. Unmatched junction bases numbered 2, after V lost 1 base and J lost 0 bases. The germline CDR1 and CDR2 sequences are DFQATT and SNEGSKA (reference sequence). This CDR3 has 15 residues. CDR3 protein: CSARGGGSSYNEQFF. CDR3 DNA: TGCAGTGCTAGAGGCGGGGGGAGCTCCTACAATGAGCAGTTCTTC.

The chain carries TRBV18 and TRBJ1-5; 7 positions match TRBD1. Trimming cost V 3 bases and J 3 bases; bases outside gene matches: 5. The CDR3 spans 15 residues. The germline V gene has CDR1 KGHSH and CDR2 LQKENI. CDR3 loop: CASSPPGTDNQPQHF. CDR3 DNA: TGTGCCAGCTCACCGCCAGGGACAGACAATCAGCCCCAGCATTTT.